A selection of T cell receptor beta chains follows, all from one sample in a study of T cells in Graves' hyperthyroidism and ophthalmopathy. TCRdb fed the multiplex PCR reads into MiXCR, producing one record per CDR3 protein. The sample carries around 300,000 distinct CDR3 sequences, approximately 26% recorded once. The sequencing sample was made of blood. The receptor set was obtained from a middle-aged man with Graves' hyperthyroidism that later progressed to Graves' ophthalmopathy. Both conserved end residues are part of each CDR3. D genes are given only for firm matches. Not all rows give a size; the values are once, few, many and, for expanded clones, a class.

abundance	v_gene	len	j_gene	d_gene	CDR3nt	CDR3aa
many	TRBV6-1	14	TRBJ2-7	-	TGTGCCAGCAAACAGGTCCTTCGGGGCGACGAGCAGTACTTC	CASKQVLRGDEQYF
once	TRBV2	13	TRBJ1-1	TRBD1	TGTGCCAGCAGGGGAACAGGGGTTGGAGGAGCTTTCTTT	CASRGTGVGGAFF
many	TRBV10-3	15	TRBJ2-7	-	TGTGCCATCAGTGAGGGAGCGGCAAGGGCCTACGAGCAGTACTTC	CAISEGAARAYEQYF
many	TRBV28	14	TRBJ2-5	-	TGTGCCAGCAGTAAACCTACCAGACAAGAGACCCAGTACTTC	CASSKPTRQETQYF
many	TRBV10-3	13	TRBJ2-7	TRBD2	TGTGCCATTCGACTAGCGGGAGGCTACGAGCAGTACTTC	CAIRLAGGYEQYF
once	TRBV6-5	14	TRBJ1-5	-	TGTGCCAGCAGTTACTCACTCTCGGCCCAGCCCCAGCATTTT	CASSYSLSAQPQHF
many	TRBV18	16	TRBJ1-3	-	TGTGCCAGCTCACCCGTACTAGGGGACTCTGGAAACACCATATATTTT	CASSPVLGDSGNTIYF
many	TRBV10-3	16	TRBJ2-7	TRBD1	TGTGCCATCAGTGGGAAAACAGGGGGCGCATCCTACGAGCAGTACTTC	CAISGKTGGASYEQYF
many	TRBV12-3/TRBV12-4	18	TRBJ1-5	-	TGTGCCAGCAGTTTTATAGGGTCGGGGGTGACCAACCATCAGCCCCAGCATTTT	CASSFIGSGVTNHQPQHF
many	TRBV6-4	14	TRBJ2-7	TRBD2	TGTGCCAGTGGCCTACCGGGAGGGTCCTACGAGCAGTACTTC	CASGLPGGSYEQYF
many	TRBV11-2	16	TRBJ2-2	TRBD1	TGTGCCAGCAGCCTCGAGACAGGGGGCTTCACCGGGGAGCTGTTTTTT	CASSLETGGFTGELFF
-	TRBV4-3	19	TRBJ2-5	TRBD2	TGCGCCAGCAGCCAGGGTCTTCCAAGGCTAGCGGGAATCCAAGAGACCCAGTACTTC	CASSQGLPRLAGIQETQYF
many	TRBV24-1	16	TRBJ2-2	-	TGTGCCACCATCCCACATGGCTGTTGGGACACCGGGGAGCTGTTTTTT	CATIPHGCWDTGELFF
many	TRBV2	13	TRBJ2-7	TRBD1	TGTGCCAGCCGTCGGGACAGCAACTACGAGCAGTACTTC	CASRRDSNYEQYF
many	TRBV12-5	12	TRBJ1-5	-	TGTGCTAGTGATAAAGGGGGATTAGGCCAGCATTTT	CASDKGGLGQHF
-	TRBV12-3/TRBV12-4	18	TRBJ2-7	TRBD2	TGTGCCAGCAGGGACCGGGTCCGGACTAGCGGGAGATGGTACGAGCAGTACTTC	CASRDRVRTSGRWYEQYF
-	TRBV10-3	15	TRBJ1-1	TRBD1	TGTGCCATCAGTGAGAGGGACAGGGGGGACACTGAAGCTTTCTTT	CAISERDRGDTEAFF
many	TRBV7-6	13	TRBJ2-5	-	TGTGCCAGCAGCCCCGGGCTAGCCGAAACCCAGTACTTC	CASSPGLAETQYF
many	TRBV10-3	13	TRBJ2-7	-	TGTGCCATCAGACGTGGACCGAACTACGAGCAGTACTTC	CAIRRGPNYEQYF
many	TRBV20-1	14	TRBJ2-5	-	TGCAGTGCTAGAGACACATGGGGTAGAGAGACCCAGTACTTC	CSARDTWGRETQYF
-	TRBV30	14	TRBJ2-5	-	TGTGCCTGGAGTCGGGACACCCAAGGGGAGACCCAGTACTTC	CAWSRDTQGETQYF
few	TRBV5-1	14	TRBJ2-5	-	TGCGCCAGCAGCCTGACAGAACCTCAAGAGACCCAGTACTTC	CASSLTEPQETQYF
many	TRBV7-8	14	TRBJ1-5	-	TGTGCCAGCAACCTGGAACGGTTCAATCAGCCCCAGCATTTT	CASNLERFNQPQHF